Presented here are 14 T cell receptor beta chains from one specimen sequenced in a study of cytomegalovirus exposure and HLA in healthy donors. The primer mix had 60 Vbeta and 13 Jbeta primers. Sequencing used immunoSEQ multiplex PCR; TCRdb keeps in-frame clones, though not all of them. In the table there are about 65,000 clones, over 75% of which are singletons. Sequencing was carried out using PBMCs. The receptors were sampled from a woman between 25 and 40 years old in good health and CMV-seronegative.

This chain uses TRBV19 with TRBJ1-5; TRBD1 might be the D (6 bases). The CDR3 totals 14 residues. Germline V gene sequence: CDR1 LNHDA, CDR2 SQIVND (reference sequence). Trimming pared 8 bases from V and 4 bases from J, leaving 15 bases between. The DNA of the CDR3 is TGTGCCAGTGAGACAGGCTATCGAAATCAGCCCCAGCATTTT. It yields the protein CASETGYRNQPQHF.

This clone was observed a handful of times. The chain employs TRBV9 and TRBJ2-3, with 9 bases identical to TRBD1. This CDR3 spans 15 amino acids. The V gene end was trimmed by 0 bases and the J gene end by 3 bases; junction bases not matched to a gene: 2. Germline V gene data show CDR1 as SGDLS and CDR2 as YYNGEE. The CDR3, as DNA: TGTGCCAGCAGCGTAGATGGACAGGGGACAGATACGCAGTATTTT. Translation gives CASSVDGQGTDTQYF.

This chain joins TRBV10-1 and TRBJ2-2, with TRBD2 matching over 7 bases. There are 15 residues in the CDR3. V was pared by 1 base and J by 4 bases, with 3 bases of the junction left unmatched. CDR1 WNHNN and CDR2 SYGVQD come from the germline V gene (reference sequence). Written as DNA, the CDR3 is TGCGCCAGCAGTGAGTTGGGGGGGTCCACCGGGGAGCTGTTTTTT. This translates into CASSELGGSTGELFF.

CDR3 loop: CASSLQGNQPQHF. For the CDR3, the DNA is TGTGCCAGCAGCTTACAGGGTAATCAGCCCCAGCATTTT. The chain combines TRBV7-6 with TRBJ1-5; D is perhaps TRBD1 (5 bases). Germline V CDR1 and CDR2: SGHVS, FNYEAQ. CDR3 length equals 13 residues. The V and J ends lost 2 bases and 4 bases respectively, with 6 bases between them.

The rearrangement joins TRBV2 to TRBJ1-4; a weak D match, TRBD1 (6 bases). Trimming shortened V by 7 bases and J by 7 bases, and 16 bases separated the two germline ends. This CDR3 is 14 amino acids long. CDR1 SNHLY and CDR2 FYNNEI come from the germline V gene. Here the CDR3 DNA reads TGTGCCAGCAAGAGGGGAGGGGGAAGTGAAAAACTGTTTTTT. The encoded protein is CASKRGGGSEKLFF.

The chain employs TRBV30 and TRBJ2-7, with 8 positions matching TRBD2. V lost 3 bases to trimming and J lost 2 bases; unmatched junction nucleotides: 6. This CDR3 region has 14 residues. Germline V gene sequence: CDR1 GTSNPN, CDR2 SVGIG (reference sequence). CDR3: CAWSGLAGPYEQYF. The CDR3 DNA sequence: TGTGCCTGGAGCGGGTTAGCGGGACCCTACGAGCAGTACTTC. Variable domain in full (rest from reference TRBV30 and TRBJ2-7): SQTIHQWPATLVQPVGSPLSLECTVEGTSNPNLYWYRQAAGRGLQLLFYSVGIGQISSEVPQNLSASRPQDRQFILSSKKLLLSDSGFYLCAWSGLAGPYEQYFGPGTRLTVT.

The chain links TRBV25-1 to TRBJ2-7; TRBD1 is a possible D gene (6 bases). Germline loops: CDR1 MGHDK, CDR2 SYGVNS. CDR3 size: 15 residues. V shed 11 bases and J shed 1 base, with 21 bases lying between them. The CDR3 coding sequence is TGTGCCGAGGGGGAACTTGTTGCGGGTTCCTACGAGCAGTACTTC. It encodes CAEGELVAGSYEQYF.

This clone is a singleton in its sample. The V gene is TRBV1, the J gene TRBJ2-7; the tabulated D call, TRBD1, remains unverified against the DNA. TRBV1 has pseudogene status. CDR3 size: 14 residues. Here the CDR3 reads CTSSQGEGAYEQYF. DNA for the CDR3: TGCACCAGCAGCCAAGGCGAGGGGGCCTACGAGCAGTACTTC.

The chain combines TRBV28 with TRBJ1-4; TRBD1 is a possible D gene (5 bases). Between the trimmed V and J ends, which lost 1 base and 3 bases, there was a span of 9 bases. Germline V lookup: CDR1 MDHEN, CDR2 SYDVKM. This CDR3 is 15 amino acids long. DNA of the CDR3: TGTGCCAGCAGTTTATCCAGGGATTCTAATGAAAAACTGTTTTTT. Translation: CASSLSRDSNEKLFF.

The chain links TRBV30 to TRBJ2-2; a possible D gene is TRBD1 (5 bases). The CDR3 contains 12 residues. V was shortened by 4 bases and J by 4 bases, with 7 bases between the two germline ends. Germline loops: CDR1 GTSNPN, CDR2 SVGIG (reference sequence). This CDR3 is CAWTQGTGELFF. CDR3 in DNA: TGTGCCTGGACCCAGGGCACCGGGGAGCTGTTTTTT.

The V call is TRBV7-9, the J call TRBJ2-3; 8 positions match TRBD2. The length of the CDR3 is 14 residues. With 7 bases clipped from V and 2 bases from J, the junction kept 5 bases outside the gene matches. Germline loops: CDR1 SEHNR, CDR2 FQNEAQ (reference sequence). The CDR3 coding sequence is TGTGCCAGCAAAGGGACTAGTCTCACAGATACGCAGTATTTT. This gives the protein CASKGTSLTDTQYF.

The chain couples TRBV6-5 to TRBJ1-1, with a possible D match to TRBD1 (6 bases). Germline V CDR1 and CDR2: MNHEY, SVGAGI. This CDR3 is 14 amino acids long. Trimming removed 5 bases from V and 2 bases from J, with 12 bases in between. The CDR3 reads CASSPDSGNTEAFF. CDR3 nucleotide sequence: TGTGCCAGCAGTCCGGACAGTGGAAACACTGAAGCTTTCTTT.

The V and J genes are TRBV15 and TRBJ2-1; D might be TRBD1 (6 bases). The germline V and J ends were trimmed by 3 bases and 9 bases, with 15 bases remaining between them. CDR3 size: 14 residues. Germline V gene lookup returns CDR1 LNHNV and CDR2 YYDKDF (reference sequence). CDR3 protein: CATSRGRTVAEQFF. CDR3 bases: TGTGCCACCAGCAGGGGAAGGACAGTCGCTGAGCAGTTCTTC.

The V gene is TRBV5-6, the J gene TRBJ1-1; D uncertain. There are 12 residues in the CDR3. Trimming stripped 3 bases from V and 10 bases from J, with 13 bases between. Germline CDR1 and CDR2: SGHDT and YYEEEE. The CDR3 reads CASSSGYVGAFF. For the CDR3, the DNA is TGTGCCAGCAGCTCGGGGTATGTAGGAGCTTTCTTT.